This T cell receptor (beta chain) emerged from a study of T-cell memory formation after mild COVID-19 (dated by TCRdb to the early 2020s). Study-level background: TCR sequence clusters from the two donors were found to be largely donor specific. In a couple of donors, T-cell clones that expanded and contracted after mild COVID-19 were followed by sequencing TCRalpha and TCRbeta repertoires longitudinally. Two young, previously healthy adult volunteers made up the cohort, one male and one female.

A few counts support this clonotype. Its antigen is not yet known. The sample holds no much larger clone one base away, and base qualities are not on file. The data were produced on an Illumina NovaSeq 6000. TCRalpha and TCRbeta cDNA libraries were constructed by 5'RACE with constant-segment primers, with sample barcodes and unique molecular identifiers being introduced. RNA was extracted from every sample with Trizol reagent. The libraries were amplified in two PCR steps, and the second step added a second sample barcode and Illumina TruSeq adapters. The libraries were sequenced on an Illumina NovaSeq using 2 x 150 bp paired-end reads. Regarding the original processing steps: Reads were demultiplexed and collapsed into UMI-guided consensus sequences with migec v1.2.7. Using mixcr v2.1.11, UMI consensuses were aligned to TRA and TRB V and J templates and then assembled into clonotypes. Clonotypes were classified as expanded or contracted when called significant by both edgeR and NoisET, with noise models trained on biological replicates. For edgeR calls, a false discovery rate-adjusted p below 0.01 and a log2 fold-change threshold of 1 were applied. As an exploratory analysis of dynamics, max-normalized trajectories of the 1000 most abundant clonotypes were examined with PCA combined with hierarchical clustering. Each responding clone was given a CD4 or CD8 phenotype based on the CD4+ and CD8+ repertoires, which had been sequenced separately. TCRdb passed the public sequencing reads through fastp at Q25 and MiXCR, retaining productive beta sequences. Rows with one shared CDR3 protein collapse into an entry with the most common genes and DNA. TCRdb assigned the V and J calls; the authors' analysis was not used. Present in this sample are around 300,000 distinct CDR3 sequences, 10% to 15% of which were seen just once. In total, the top ten clones hold about 20% of the sample.

Ficoll-Paque density gradient centrifugation was used to isolate PBMCs. Results the study describes overall, beyond this receptor: SARS-CoV-2 specificity of the second-wave clones peaking on day 37 was not confirmed. Contracting CD4+ clones were found mainly in CM and EM memory subsets, while CD8+ clones were enriched in EMRA. Only a couple of mild cases were covered by the study, and larger cohorts that include severe cases with pre-infection samples were considered necessary. Some responding clones were detected in pre-infection memory, suggesting pre-existing cross-reactive memory T cells joined the SARS-CoV-2 response. Clones contracting from day 15 to 85 had balanced CD4/CD8 phenotypes, while a second wave expanding from day 15 to 37 was biased towards CD4+.

The V end loses 5 bases and the J end loses 1 base, and a stretch of 9 bases separates them. From cysteine to phenylalanine, the CDR3 is 14 amino acids long. Solely the CDR3 DNA is kept, with 42 bases framed from the first base. From a lookup of the germline V gene, CDR1 and CDR2 are SGHTA and FQGTGA. The V and J segments used are TRBV7-3 and TRBJ1-3; the D gene assignment is ambiguous. The receptor was derived from a man aged 18 to 35 who had mild COVID-19 (a few samples of this study predate the infection). The sample titles of this study are shuffled in the database, so cell type and time point are left out; the donor was told from shared clones. The sequencing input was PBMCs or a T cell subset sorted from them (not recorded which). The nucleotide sequence is given as TGTGCCAGCAGCGATCCGAAATCTGGAAACACCATATATTTT. This translates into CASSDPKSGNTIYF.